This T cell receptor beta chain appears in the sequencing data of a study of metastatic and nonmetastatic thyroid tumors. Study in general: Repertoires of blood and of tissue (tumor or nodule) from malignant and benign thyroid patients were compared. Study observations and caveats: For both blood and tumor, malignant thyroid tumors reportedly showed significantly higher TCR beta diversity than benign nodules did.

Per the original data handling: The study took CDR3 differences across clinicopathological groups and made a distant-metastasis classifier for papillary thyroid cancer from them. Via MiXCR, TCRdb re-called the PCR reads. TCRdb's processing, not the study's, gives the V and J calls here. This sample yields some 14,000 clones, of which 25% to 30% are seen a single time; nearly 4% belongs to the top ten. Regarding this clone: Its antigen is not identified.

The CDR3 has 18 amino acids. J lost 4 bases, V lost 4 bases, and 13 bases had no gene match. The V gene's germline CDR1 is MGHRA and CDR2 YSYEKL. Thyroid surgery had not been preceded by any treatment in any patient. V and J are TRBV4-1 and TRBJ1-2; 12 nucleotides agree with TRBD1. What was sequenced was blood. The clonotype was recovered from a female donor with papillary thyroid cancer or a benign thyroid nodule (not recorded which). Some clones in this sample may be carry-over from other donors' samples. CDR3 sequence reads: CASSPEGDRGQLAYGYTF. The CDR3 nucleotides read TGCGCCAGCAGCCCCGAAGGGGACAGGGGGCAGTTGGCCTATGGCTACACCTTC.